This T cell receptor beta chain emerged from a study of cytomegalovirus exposure and HLA in healthy donors. The study's findings and limits: Overall, around 160 TCR beta chains were annotated as cytomegalovirus-associated.

With 60 Vbeta and 13 Jbeta primers, the PCR was carried out. Profiled with immunoSEQ multiplex PCR; TCRdb holds only in-frame clones, not every one. The table includes about 150,000 clones, approximately 72% detected once. Only a few counts were recorded for this clone. No antigen is known for it. Germline assignment: CDR1 GTSNPN and CDR2 SVGIG (reference sequence). This CDR3 region has 14 residues. V lost 4 bases and J lost 3, with 15 bases in between. This chain connects TRBV30 to TRBJ2-5, with D maybe TRBD1 (6 bases). The specimen was PBMCs. The source is a man between 18 and 29 years old in good health and CMV-seronegative. The CDR3 spells CAWTPGAGEETQYF. The CDR3 DNA is TGTGCCTGGACCCCCGGGGCAGGGGAAGAGACCCAGTACTTC.